A selection of T cell receptor beta chains follows, all from one sample in a study of blood T cells in healthy people across ages. TCRdb fed the 5' RACE reads into MiXCR, producing one record per CDR3 protein. The sample carries some 1.6 million distinct CDR3 sequences, around 36% recorded once. The sequencing sample was made of blood. These receptor sequences come from a woman in her 30s in good health. CDR3s include the opening cysteine and the closing phenylalanine or tryptophan.

TRBJ2-3,TRBV6-1,13,CASRETSEYTQYF
TRBJ2-7,TRBV25-1,14,CASSESAGSYEQYF
TRBJ1-1,TRBV30,15,CAWSVLGGLGTEAFF
TRBJ2-7,TRBV7-8,17,CASSLAIGQGLEYEQYF
TRBJ2-1,TRBV10-3,13,CAIRGGLGDEQFF
TRBJ2-3,TRBV12-3/TRBV12-4,17,CASSLASGSWGTDTQYF
TRBJ2-7,TRBV7-9,11,CATRGAYERYF
TRBJ2-1,TRBV27,18,CASSLSGSGRIVYNEQFF
TRBJ1-1,TRBV29-1,15,CSASGGAPLNTEAFF
TRBJ2-1,TRBV5-1,15,CASWSGDPSYNEQFF
TRBJ1-5,TRBV20-1,14,CSASWTGTNQPQHF
NA,TRBV7-8,15,CASSSTGAGGNEQYF
TRBJ1-1,TRBV6-1,16,CASSDPEGGPNTEAFF
TRBJ2-1,TRBV28,13,CASLGVSYNEQFF